This record concerns one T cell receptor (beta chain) sequence. Antigen specificity is unknown. This sample was included in a study of cytomegalovirus exposure and HLA in healthy donors. Whole-study results and caveats: Within an earlier analysis, most TCR beta V segments proved productive either about 87% or about 30% of the time. Beyond CMV serostatus, there was no information to go on about immune exposure. Cytomegalovirus association was assigned to over 150 TCR beta chains. In a later analysis, productive TCRs from donors in an Asian-associated ancestry cluster reportedly carried fewer N-insertions than the cohort mean.

A multiplex PCR was run with 60 Vbeta primers and 13 Jbeta primers. Assay: immunoSEQ multiplex PCR; the TCRdb copy retains only in-frame clones and omits some. The sample comprises over 200,000 clones, around 89% of which are singletons, and less than 1.2% rests with the top ten. CDR1 is SGHAT, CDR2 FQNNGV, per germline. The CDR3 spans 15 residues. Trimming cost V 2 bases and J 6 bases, with 13 bases left between them. What was sequenced was PBMCs. This TCR was sampled from a woman between 18 and 30 years old in good health and CMV-seronegative. V usage is TRBV11-2 and J usage is TRBJ2-2; no clear D. The CDR3 loop reads CASSLSASGAGELFF. The CDR3 DNA is TGTGCCAGCAGCTTATCCGCGTCGGGTGCCGGGGAGCTGTTTTTT. The full variable domain, in which reference TRBV11-2 and TRBJ2-2 provide the parts outside the CDR3, is EAGVAQSPRYKIIEKRQSVAFWCNPISGHATLYWYQQILGQGPKLLIQFQNNGVVDDSQLPKDRFSAERLKGVDSTLKIQPAKLEDSAVYLCASSLSASGAGELFFGEGSRLTVL.